The clone carrying this T cell receptor (beta chain) has ten or more counts. Antigen specificity is unknown. This sample was taken from a study of T-cell reconstitution after alpha-beta-depleted transplantation in children. Study-level findings and limits: In patients about two months after transplant, alpha-beta T cells reportedly arose from several hundred expanded graft clones.

This sample's TCRbeta library carried unique molecular identifier barcodes. MiXCR was run by TCRdb on the PCR reads, yielding one entry per CDR3 protein. The sample has fewer than 700,000 distinct CDR3 sequences; approximately 13% are singletons. The CDR3 length is 13 residues. V dropped 3 bases and J dropped 6 bases, with 12 bases sitting between them. Germline V lookup: CDR1 SGHTA, CDR2 FQGNSA. This chain links TRBV7-2 with TRBJ2-7; D not resolved. Sequenced material: PBMCs, mostly from graft donor cells, taken 360 days after TCRalphabeta/CD19-depleted stem cell transplant. The TCR originated in a male patient between 10 and 17 years old who had a stem cell transplant for acute myeloid leukemia, so the T cells may come from the graft donor. The CDR3 DNA reads TGTGCCAGCAGCTTCGAAAGGGCGGTCGAGCAGTACTTC. Amino acid sequence: CASSFERAVEQYF. Full variable domain (remainder filled in from reference TRBV7-2 and TRBJ2-7): GAGVSQSPSNKVTEKGKDVELRCDPISGHTALYWYRQSLGQGLEFLIYFQGNSAPDKSGLPSDRFSAERTGGSVSTLTIQRTQQEDSAVYLCASSFERAVEQYFGPGTRLTVT.